The entry that follows covers one T cell receptor (beta chain) sequence. No antigen is known for it. This entry is derived from a study of blood T cells in healthy people across ages. Study-wide results and caveats: TCR beta diversity tracked closely with naive T cell percentage. Long-lived donors had more naive CD4+ cells and higher diversity than aged donors. Per million T cells, TCR beta diversity dropped about linearly as age rose.

Using a J-beta primer mix together with a sample-barcoded 5' primer, a second PCR was run for about 6 to 12 cycles. Every cDNA was tagged by a template-switch adaptor with 12 random nucleotides. TCRdb redid the calling of the 5' RACE reads with MiXCR, one entry per CDR3 protein. Of 870,000 or so distinct CDR3 sequences in the sample, about 28% were seen once. CDR3 length: 14 residues. V was shortened by 2 bases and J by 7 bases, with 12 bases between the two germline ends. CDR1 and CDR2 from the germline V gene are DFQATT and SNEGSKA (reference sequence). This chain joins TRBV20-1 and TRBJ1-6; tentative D call: TRBD1 (6 bases). Sequenced: blood. The receptor was derived from an elderly woman in good health. The CDR3, as DNA: TGCAGTGCTAGACAACAGGGAAACAATTCACCCCTCCACTTT. This sequence encodes CSARQQGNNSPLHF.